This T cell receptor beta chain was documented in a study of blood T cells in healthy people across ages. This clonotype was counted a few times. At one boundary the junction diverges from the germline segment, which might be a read error. A second PCR of roughly 7 to 11 cycles used a sample-barcoded 5' primer and a J-beta primer mix. A single record per CDR3 protein comes from TCRdb applying MiXCR to the 5' RACE reads. The sample yields around 990,000 distinct CDR3 sequences, 20% to 25% seen once. The CDR3 sequence is 15 residues long. Germline V gene lookup returns CDR1 SGHTA and CDR2 FQGNSA. In addition, the sample was reused for a study of T cells of mothers and their children.

This TCR came from a girl aged 2-10 years in good health. Sequenced: blood. V usage is TRBV7-2 and J usage is TRBJ2-2, with D perhaps being TRBD1 or TRBD2 (5 bases each). DNA of the CDR3: TGTGCCAGCAGCTTCCGGGACGCCTACACCGGGGAACTGTTTTTT. It encodes CASSFRDAYTGELFF.